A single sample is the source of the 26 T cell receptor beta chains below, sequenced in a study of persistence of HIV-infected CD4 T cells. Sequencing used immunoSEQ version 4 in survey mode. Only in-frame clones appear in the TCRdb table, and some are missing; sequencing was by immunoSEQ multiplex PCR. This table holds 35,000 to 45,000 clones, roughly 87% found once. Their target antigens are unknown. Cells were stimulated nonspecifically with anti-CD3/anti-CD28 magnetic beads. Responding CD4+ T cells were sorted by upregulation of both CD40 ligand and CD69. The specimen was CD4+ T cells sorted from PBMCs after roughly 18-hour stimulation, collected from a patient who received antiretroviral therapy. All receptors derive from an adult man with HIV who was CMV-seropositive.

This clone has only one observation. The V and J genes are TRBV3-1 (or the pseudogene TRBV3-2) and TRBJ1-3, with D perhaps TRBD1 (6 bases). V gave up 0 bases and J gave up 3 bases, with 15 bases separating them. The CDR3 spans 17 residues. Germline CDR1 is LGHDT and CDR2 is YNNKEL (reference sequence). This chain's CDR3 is CASSQERGSGVGNTIYF. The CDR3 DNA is TGTGCCAGCAGCCAAGAAAGGGGGTCAGGGGTTGGAAACACCATATATTTT.

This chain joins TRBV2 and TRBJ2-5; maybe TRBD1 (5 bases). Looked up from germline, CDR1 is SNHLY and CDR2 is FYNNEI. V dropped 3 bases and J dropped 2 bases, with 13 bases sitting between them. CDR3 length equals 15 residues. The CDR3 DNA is TGTGCCAGCAGTGAGAACCCAGGGATTCAAGAGACCCAGTACTTC. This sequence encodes CASSENPGIQETQYF.

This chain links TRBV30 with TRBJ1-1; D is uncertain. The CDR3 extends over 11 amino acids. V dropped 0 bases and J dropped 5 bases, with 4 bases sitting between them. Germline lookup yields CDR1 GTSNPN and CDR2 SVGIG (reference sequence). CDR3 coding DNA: TGTGCCTGGAGTGTAGGTACTGAAGCTTTCTTT. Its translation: CAWSVGTEAFF. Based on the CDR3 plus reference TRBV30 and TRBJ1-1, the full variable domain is SQTIHQWPATLVQPVGSPLSLECTVEGTSNPNLYWYRQAAGRGLQLLFYSVGIGQISSEVPQNLSASRPQDRQFILSSKKLLLSDSGFYLCAWSVGTEAFFGQGTRLTVV.

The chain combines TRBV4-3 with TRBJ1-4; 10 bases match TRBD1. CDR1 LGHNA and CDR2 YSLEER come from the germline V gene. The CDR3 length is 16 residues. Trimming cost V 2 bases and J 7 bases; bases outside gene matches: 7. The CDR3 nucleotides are TGCGCCAGCAGCCAAAGAGGGGACAGGGGCGGTGAAAAACTGTTTTTT. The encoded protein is CASSQRGDRGGEKLFF.

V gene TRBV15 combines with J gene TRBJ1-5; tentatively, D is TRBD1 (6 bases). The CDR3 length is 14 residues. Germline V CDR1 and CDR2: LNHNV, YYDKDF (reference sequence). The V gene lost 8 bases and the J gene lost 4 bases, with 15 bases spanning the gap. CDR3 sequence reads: CATEIDRSNQPQHF. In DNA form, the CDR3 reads TGTGCCACCGAAATAGACAGGTCGAATCAGCCCCAGCATTTT.

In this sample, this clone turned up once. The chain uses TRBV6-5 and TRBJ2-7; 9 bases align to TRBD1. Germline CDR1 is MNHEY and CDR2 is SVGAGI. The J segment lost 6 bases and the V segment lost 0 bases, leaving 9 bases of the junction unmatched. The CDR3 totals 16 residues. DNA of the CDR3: TGTGCCAGCAGTTACTCCGGGACAGGGAGAATCGGCGAGCAGTACTTC. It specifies CASSYSGTGRIGEQYF.

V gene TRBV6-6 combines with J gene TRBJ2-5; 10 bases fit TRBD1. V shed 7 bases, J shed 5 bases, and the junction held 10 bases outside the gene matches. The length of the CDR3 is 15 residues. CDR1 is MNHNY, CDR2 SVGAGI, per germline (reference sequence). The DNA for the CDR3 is TGTGCCAGCAATAACCGGGACAGGGGATCGGAGACCCAGTACTTC. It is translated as CASNNRDRGSETQYF.

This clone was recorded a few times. CDR3 residues: CASSLGTDQPQHF. The CDR3 DNA reads as TGCGCCAGCAGCTTGGGAACAGATCAGCCCCAGCATTTT. The chain couples TRBV5-1 to TRBJ1-5; D not resolved. Trimming took 0 bases from V and 5 from J, leaving 6 bases between them. The CDR3 has 13 residues. Germline CDR1 and CDR2: SGHRS and YFSETQ.

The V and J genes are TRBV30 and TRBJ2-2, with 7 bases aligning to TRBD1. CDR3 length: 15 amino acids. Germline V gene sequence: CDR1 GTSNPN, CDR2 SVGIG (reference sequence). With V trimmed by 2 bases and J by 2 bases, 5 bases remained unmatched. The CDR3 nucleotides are TGTGCCTGGAGTAAGGACAGGATAAACACCGGGGAGCTGTTTTTT. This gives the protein CAWSKDRINTGELFF.

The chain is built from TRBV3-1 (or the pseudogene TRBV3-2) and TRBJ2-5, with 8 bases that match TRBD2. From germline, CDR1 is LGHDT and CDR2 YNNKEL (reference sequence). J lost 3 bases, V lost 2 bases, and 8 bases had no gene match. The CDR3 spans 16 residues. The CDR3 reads CASSQTTGGLKETQYF. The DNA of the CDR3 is TGTGCCAGCAGCCAAACGACGGGGGGGTTGAAAGAGACCCAGTACTTC.

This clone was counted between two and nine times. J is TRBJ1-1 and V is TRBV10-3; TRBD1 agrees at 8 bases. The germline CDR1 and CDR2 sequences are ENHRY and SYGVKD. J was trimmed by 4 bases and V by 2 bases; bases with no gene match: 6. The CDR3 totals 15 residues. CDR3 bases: TGTGCCATCAGTGAGAGCCCAGGGGGCTCCACTGAAGCTTTCTTT. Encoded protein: CAISESPGGSTEAFF.

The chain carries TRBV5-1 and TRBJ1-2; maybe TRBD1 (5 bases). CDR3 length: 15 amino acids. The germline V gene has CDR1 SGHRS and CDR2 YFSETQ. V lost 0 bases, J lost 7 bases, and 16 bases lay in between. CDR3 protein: CASSLGQGSYGGYTF. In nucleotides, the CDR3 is TGCGCCAGCAGCTTGGGGCAGGGATCTTACGGTGGCTACACCTTC.

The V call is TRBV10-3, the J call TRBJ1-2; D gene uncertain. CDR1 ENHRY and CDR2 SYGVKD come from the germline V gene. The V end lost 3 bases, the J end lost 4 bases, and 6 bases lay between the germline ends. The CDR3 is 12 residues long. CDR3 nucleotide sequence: TGTGCCATCAGTGAACAGAGCTATGGCTACACCTTC. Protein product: CAISEQSYGYTF.

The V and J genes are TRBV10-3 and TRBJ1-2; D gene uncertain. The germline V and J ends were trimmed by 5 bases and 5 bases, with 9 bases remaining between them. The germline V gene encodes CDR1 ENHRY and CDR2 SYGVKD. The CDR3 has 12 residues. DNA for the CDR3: TGTGCCATCAGTCAAAGAATATATGGCTACACCTTC. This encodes CAISQRIYGYTF.

This CDR3 is CASSMQNRGATEAFF. The CDR3 region has the DNA TGTGCCAGTAGTATGCAAAACAGGGGGGCCACTGAAGCTTTCTTT. This chain connects TRBV19 to TRBJ1-1; 8 nucleotides match TRBD1. This CDR3 has 15 residues. V gave up 3 bases and J gave up 4 bases; unmatched junction bases: 7. Germline CDR1 reads LNHDA; CDR2 reads SQIVND (reference sequence).

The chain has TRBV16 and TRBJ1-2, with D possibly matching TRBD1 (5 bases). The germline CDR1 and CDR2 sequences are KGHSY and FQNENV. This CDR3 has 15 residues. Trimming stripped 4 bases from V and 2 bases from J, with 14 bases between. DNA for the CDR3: TGTGCCAGCAGCCCCAGCCGGCAGGGAAACTATGGCTACACCTTC. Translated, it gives CASSPSRQGNYGYTF.

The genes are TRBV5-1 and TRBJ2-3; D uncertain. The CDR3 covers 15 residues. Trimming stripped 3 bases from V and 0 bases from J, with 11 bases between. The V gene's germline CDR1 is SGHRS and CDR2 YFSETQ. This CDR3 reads CASSSYGSSTDTQYF. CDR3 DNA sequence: TGCGCCAGCAGCTCATACGGCTCTAGCACAGATACGCAGTATTTT.

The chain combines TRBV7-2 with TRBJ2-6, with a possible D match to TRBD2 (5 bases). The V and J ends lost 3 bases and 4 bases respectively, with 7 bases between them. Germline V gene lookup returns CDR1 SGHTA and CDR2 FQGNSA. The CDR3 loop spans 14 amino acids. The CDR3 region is CASSFGVGANVLTF. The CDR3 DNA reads TGTGCCAGCAGCTTCGGGGTCGGGGCCAACGTCCTGACTTTC.

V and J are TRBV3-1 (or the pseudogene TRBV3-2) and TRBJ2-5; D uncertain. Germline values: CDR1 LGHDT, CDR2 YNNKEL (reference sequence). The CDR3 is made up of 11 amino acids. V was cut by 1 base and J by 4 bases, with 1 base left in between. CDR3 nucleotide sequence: TGTGCCAGCAGCCAAGTAGAGACCCAGTACTTC. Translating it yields CASSQVETQYF.

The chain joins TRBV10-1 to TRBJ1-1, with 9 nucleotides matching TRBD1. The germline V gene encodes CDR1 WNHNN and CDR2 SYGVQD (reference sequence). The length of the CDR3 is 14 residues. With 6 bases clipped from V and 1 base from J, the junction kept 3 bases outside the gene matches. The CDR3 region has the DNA TGCGCCAGCAGGGCGGACAGGGGGAACACTGAAGCTTTCTTT. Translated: CASRADRGNTEAFF.

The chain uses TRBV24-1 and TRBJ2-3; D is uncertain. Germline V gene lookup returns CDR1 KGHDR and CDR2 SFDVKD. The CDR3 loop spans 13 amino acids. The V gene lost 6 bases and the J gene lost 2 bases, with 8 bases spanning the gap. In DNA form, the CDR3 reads TGTGCCACCAGTAACGACCTCACAGATACGCAGTATTTT. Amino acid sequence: CATSNDLTDTQYF.

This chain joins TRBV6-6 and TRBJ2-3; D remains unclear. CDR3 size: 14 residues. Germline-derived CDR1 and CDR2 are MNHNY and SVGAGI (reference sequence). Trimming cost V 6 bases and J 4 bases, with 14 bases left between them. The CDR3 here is CASRHSRGADTQYF. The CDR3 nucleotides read TGTGCCAGCAGACACAGCCGCGGCGCAGATACGCAGTATTTT.

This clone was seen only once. As DNA, the CDR3 is TGTGCCAGCAGCCTCCGGGGGGGCCTCACAGATACGCAGTATTTT. It yields the protein CASSLRGGLTDTQYF. The J gene is TRBJ2-3, the V gene TRBV3-1 (or the pseudogene TRBV3-2); 8 bases are shared with TRBD2. The CDR3 runs to 15 residues. Germline values: CDR1 LGHDT, CDR2 YNNKEL (reference sequence). Trimming removed 4 bases from V and 2 bases from J; junction bases left unmatched: 5.

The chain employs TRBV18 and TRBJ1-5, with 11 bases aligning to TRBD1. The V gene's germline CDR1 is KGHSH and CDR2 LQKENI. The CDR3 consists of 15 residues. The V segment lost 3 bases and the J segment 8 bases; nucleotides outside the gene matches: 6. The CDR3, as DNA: TGTGCCAGCTCACCGGGACAGGGGGGTATAGAGCCCCAGCATTTT. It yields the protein CASSPGQGGIEPQHF.

The CDR3 region is CASSDSRGPSPLHF. CDR3 bases: TGTGCCAGCAGTGATAGCAGGGGGCCTTCACCCCTCCACTTT. The rearrangement uses TRBV2 and TRBJ1-6, with 8 bases matching TRBD1. The V segment lost 3 bases and the J segment 9 bases; nucleotides outside the gene matches: 4. The CDR3 length is 14 residues. Germline V gene data show CDR1 as SNHLY and CDR2 as FYNNEI.

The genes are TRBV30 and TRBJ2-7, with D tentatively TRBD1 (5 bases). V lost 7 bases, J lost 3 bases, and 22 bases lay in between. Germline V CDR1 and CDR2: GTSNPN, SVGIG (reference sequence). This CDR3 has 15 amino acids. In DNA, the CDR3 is TGTGCCTTTAATAAGGGGATTCCCCATCACTACGAGCAGTACTTC. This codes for CAFNKGIPHHYEQYF. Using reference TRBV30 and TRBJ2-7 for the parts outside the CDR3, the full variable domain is SQTIHQWPATLVQPVGSPLSLECTVEGTSNPNLYWYRQAAGRGLQLLFYSVGIGQISSEVPQNLSASRPQDRQFILSSKKLLLSDSGFYLCAFNKGIPHHYEQYFGPGTRLTVT.